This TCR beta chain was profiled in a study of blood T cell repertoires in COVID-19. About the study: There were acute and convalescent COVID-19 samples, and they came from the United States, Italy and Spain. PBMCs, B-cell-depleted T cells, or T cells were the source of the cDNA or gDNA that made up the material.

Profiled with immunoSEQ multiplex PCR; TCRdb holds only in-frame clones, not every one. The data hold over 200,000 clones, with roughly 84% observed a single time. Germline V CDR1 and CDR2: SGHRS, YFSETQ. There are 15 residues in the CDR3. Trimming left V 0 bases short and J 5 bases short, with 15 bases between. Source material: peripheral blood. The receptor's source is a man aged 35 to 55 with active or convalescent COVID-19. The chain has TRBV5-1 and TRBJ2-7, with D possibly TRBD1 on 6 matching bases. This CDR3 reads CASSLGPAGDNEQYF. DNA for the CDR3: TGCGCCAGCAGCTTGGGGCCGGCAGGGGACAACGAGCAGTACTTC.